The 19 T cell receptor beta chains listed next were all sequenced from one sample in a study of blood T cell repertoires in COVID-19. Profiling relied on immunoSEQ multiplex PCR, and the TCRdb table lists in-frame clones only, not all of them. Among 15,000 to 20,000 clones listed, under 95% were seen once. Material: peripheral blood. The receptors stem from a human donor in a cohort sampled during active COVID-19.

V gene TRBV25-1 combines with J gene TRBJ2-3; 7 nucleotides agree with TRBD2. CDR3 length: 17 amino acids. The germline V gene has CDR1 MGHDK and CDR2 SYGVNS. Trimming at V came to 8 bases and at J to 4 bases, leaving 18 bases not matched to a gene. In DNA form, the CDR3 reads TGTGCCAGCCGACCAATGGCGGCTAGCGGATGGGCAGATACGCAGTATTTT. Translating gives CASRPMAASGWADTQYF.

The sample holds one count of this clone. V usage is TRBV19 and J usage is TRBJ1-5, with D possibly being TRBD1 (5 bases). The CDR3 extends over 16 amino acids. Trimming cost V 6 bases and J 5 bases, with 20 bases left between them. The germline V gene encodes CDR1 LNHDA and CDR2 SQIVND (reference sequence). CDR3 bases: TGTGCCAGTAGAAGACTAGACGGGGGGATGGATCAGCCCCAGCATTTT. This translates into CASRRLDGGMDQPQHF.

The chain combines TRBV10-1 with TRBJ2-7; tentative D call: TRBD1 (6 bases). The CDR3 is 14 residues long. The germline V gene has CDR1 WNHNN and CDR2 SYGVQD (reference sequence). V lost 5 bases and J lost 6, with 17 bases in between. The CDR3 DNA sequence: TGCGCCAGCAGTCCCCTCAGAGGGGGTTCCGAGCAGTACTTC. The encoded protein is CASSPLRGGSEQYF.

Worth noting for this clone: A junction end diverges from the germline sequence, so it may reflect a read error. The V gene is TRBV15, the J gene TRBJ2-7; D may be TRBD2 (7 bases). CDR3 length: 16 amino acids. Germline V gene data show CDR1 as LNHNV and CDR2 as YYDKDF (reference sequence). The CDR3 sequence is CATRRGGGGHSYEQYF. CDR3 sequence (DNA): TGTGCCACCCGCAGAGGAGGGGGGGGGCATTCCTACGAGCAGTACTTC.

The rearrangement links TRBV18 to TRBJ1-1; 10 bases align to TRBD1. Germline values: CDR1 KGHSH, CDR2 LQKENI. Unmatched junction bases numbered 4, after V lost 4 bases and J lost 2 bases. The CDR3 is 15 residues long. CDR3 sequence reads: CASSRGQGDNTEAFF. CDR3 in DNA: TGTGCCAGCTCACGTGGACAGGGGGACAACACTGAAGCTTTCTTT.

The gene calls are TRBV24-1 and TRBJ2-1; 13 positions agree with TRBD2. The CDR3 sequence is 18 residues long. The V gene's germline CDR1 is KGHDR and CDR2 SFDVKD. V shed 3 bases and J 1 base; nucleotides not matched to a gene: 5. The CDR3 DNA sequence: TGTGCCACCAGTGATGGACTAGCGGGAGAAGTATCCTACAATGAGCAGTTCTTC. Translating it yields CATSDGLAGEVSYNEQFF.

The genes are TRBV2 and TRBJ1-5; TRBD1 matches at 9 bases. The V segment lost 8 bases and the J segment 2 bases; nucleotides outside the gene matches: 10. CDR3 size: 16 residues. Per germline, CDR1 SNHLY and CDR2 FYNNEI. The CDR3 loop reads CASDSRDRAGNQPQHF. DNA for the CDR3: TGTGCCAGCGATAGCCGGGACAGGGCTGGCAATCAGCCCCAGCATTTT.

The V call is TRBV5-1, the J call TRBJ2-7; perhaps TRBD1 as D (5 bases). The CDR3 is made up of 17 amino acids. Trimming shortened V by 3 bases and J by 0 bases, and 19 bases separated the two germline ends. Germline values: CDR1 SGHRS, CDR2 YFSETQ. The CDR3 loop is CASSSMGWSRDSYEQYF. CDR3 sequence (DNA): TGCGCCAGCAGCTCGATGGGTTGGAGCAGGGACTCCTACGAGCAGTACTTC. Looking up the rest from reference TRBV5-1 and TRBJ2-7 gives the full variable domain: KAGVTQTPRYLIKTRGQQVTLSCSPISGHRSVSWYQQTPGQGLQFLFEYFSETQRNKGNFPGRFSGRQFSNSRSEMNVSTLELGDSALYLCASSSMGWSRDSYEQYFGPGTRLTVT.

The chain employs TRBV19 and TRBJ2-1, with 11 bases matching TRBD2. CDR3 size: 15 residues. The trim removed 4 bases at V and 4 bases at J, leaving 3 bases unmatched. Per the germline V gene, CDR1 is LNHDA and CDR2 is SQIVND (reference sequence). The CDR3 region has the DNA TGTGCCAGTAGTACATCTAGCGGGGGGTACAATGAGCAGTTCTTC. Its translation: CASSTSSGGYNEQFF.

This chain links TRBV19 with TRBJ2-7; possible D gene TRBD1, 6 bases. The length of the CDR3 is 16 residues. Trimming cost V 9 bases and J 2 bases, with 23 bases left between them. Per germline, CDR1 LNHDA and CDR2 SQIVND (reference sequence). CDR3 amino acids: CARGERTAKFTYEQYF. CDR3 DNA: TGTGCCAGGGGGGAGAGGACAGCTAAATTCACCTACGAGCAGTACTTC.

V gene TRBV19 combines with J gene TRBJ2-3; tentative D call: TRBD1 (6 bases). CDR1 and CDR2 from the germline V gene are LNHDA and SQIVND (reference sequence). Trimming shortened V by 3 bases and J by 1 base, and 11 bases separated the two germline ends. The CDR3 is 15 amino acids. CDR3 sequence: CASSMGAGGTDTQYF. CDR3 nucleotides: TGTGCCAGTAGTATGGGGGCAGGAGGCACAGATACGCAGTATTTT.

The CDR3 loop reads CASSEARNTEAFF. In DNA, the CDR3 is TGCGCCAGCAGCGAGGCCAGAAACACTGAAGCTTTCTTT. The genes are TRBV5-1 and TRBJ1-1, with D unclear. V shed 4 bases and J shed 2 bases, with 9 bases lying between them. The CDR3 consists of 13 residues. Germline V lookup: CDR1 SGHRS, CDR2 YFSETQ.

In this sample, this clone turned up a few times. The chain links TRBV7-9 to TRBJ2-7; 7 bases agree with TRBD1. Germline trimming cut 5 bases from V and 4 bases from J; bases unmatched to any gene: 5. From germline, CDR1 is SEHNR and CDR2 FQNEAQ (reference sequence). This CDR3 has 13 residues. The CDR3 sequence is CASSIPQGYEQYF. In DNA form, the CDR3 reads TGTGCCAGCAGCATCCCACAGGGGTACGAGCAGTACTTC.

DNA for the CDR3: TGTGCCAGCAGCCTACGGCAACTAGCGGGAGTCCATGAGACCCAGTACTTC. Its translation: CASSLRQLAGVHETQYF. The genes are TRBV3-1 (or the pseudogene TRBV3-2) and TRBJ2-5, with 11 bases fitting TRBD2. CDR1 and CDR2 (germline): LGHDT, YNNKEL (reference sequence). V was clipped by 4 bases and J by 5 bases; unmatched bases: 12. CDR3 length: 17 residues.

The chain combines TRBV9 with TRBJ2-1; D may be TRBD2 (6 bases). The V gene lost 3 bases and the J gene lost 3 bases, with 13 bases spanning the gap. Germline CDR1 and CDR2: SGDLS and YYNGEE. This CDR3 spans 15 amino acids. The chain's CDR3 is CASSAGRGSYNEQFF. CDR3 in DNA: TGTGCCAGCAGCGCGGGACGGGGGAGCTACAATGAGCAGTTCTTC. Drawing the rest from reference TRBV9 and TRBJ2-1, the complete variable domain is DSGVTQTPKHLITATGQRVTLRCSPRSGDLSVYWYQQSLDQGLQFLIQYYNGEERAKGNILERFSAQQFPDLHSELNLSSLELGDSALYFCASSAGRGSYNEQFFGPGTRLTVL.

The CDR3 is CAISVRGFDNEQFF. Written as DNA, the CDR3 is TGTGCCATCAGTGTAAGAGGGTTCGACAATGAGCAGTTCTTC. This chain connects TRBV10-3 to TRBJ2-1; D is perhaps TRBD2 (5 bases). With 4 bases removed from V and 5 bases from J, the gap between germline ends came to 12 bases. CDR1 ENHRY and CDR2 SYGVKD come from the germline V gene. CDR3 length: 14 amino acids.

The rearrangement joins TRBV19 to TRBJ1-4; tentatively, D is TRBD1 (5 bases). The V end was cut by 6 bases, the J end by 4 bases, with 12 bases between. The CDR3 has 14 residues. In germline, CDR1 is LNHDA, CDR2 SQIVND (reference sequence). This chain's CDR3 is CASSTQGFNEKLFF. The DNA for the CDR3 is TGTGCCAGTAGCACGCAGGGTTTTAATGAAAAACTGTTTTTT.

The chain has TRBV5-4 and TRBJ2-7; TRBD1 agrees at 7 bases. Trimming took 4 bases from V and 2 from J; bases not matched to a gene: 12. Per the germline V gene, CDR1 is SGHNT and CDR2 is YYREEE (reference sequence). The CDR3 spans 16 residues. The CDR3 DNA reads TGTGCCAGCAGCGAAGACTCCGGGACAGCAGCCTACGAGCAGTACTTC. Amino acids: CASSEDSGTAAYEQYF.

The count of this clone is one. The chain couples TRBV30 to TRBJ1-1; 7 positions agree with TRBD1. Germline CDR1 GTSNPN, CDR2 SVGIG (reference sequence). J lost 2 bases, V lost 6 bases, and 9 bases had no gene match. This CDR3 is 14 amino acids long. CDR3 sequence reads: CACTQGLVNTEAFF. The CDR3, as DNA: TGTGCCTGTACACAGGGGCTCGTAAACACTGAAGCTTTCTTT.